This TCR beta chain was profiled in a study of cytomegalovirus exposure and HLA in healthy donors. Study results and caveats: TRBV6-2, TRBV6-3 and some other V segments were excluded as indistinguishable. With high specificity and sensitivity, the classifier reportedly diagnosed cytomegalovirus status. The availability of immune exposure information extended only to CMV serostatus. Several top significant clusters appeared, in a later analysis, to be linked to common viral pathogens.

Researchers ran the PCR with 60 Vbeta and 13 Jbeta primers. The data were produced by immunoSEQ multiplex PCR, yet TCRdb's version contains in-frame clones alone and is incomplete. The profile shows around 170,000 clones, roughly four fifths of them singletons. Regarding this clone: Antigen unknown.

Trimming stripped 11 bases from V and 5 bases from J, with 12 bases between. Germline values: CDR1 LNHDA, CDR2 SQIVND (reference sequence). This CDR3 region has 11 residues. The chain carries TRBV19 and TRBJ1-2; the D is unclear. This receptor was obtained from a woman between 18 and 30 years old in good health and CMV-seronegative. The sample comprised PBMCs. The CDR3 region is CAAGVTYGYTF. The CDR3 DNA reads TGTGCCGCCGGAGTTACTTATGGCTACACCTTC.